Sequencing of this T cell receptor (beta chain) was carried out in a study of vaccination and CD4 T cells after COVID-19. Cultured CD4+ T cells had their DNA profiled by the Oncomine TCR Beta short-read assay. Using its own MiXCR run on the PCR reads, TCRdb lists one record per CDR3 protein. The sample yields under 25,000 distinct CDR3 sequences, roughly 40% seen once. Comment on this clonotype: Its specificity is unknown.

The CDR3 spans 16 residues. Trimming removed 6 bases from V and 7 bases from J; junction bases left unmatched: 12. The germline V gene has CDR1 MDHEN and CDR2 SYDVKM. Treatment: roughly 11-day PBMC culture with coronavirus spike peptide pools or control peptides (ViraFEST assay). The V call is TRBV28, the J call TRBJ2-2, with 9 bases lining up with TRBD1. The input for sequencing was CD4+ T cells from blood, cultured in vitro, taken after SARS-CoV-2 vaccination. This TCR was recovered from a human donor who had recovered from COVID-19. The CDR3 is CASSNLQGAGGGELFF. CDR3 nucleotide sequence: TGTGCCAGCAGCAACCTACAGGGGGCTGGAGGCGGGGAGCTGTTTTTT. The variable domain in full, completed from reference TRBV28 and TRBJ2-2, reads DVKVTQSSRYLVKRTGEKVFLECVQDMDHENMFWYRQDPGLGLRLIYFSYDVKMKEKGDIPEGYSVSREKKERFSLILESASTNQTSMYLCASSNLQGAGGGELFFGEGSRLTVL.